These 20 T cell receptor beta chains were all obtained from the same sample, sequenced in a study of blood T cell repertoires in COVID-19. Generated by immunoSEQ multiplex PCR, the TCRdb table keeps only in-frame clones and is missing some. Of more than 65,000 clones in the sample, 80% to 90% were seen once. Sequenced: peripheral blood. Receptors originate from a man in his fifties with active COVID-19.

The chain carries TRBV7-2 and TRBJ2-1; 10 nucleotides line up with TRBD2. CDR1 and CDR2 from the germline V gene are SGHTA and FQGNSA. This CDR3 is built from 15 residues. Trimming took 5 bases from V and 6 from J; bases not matched to a gene: 7. CDR3 protein: CASSPGSSGSNEQFF. CDR3 DNA: TGTGCCAGCAGCCCCGGATCTAGCGGGAGCAATGAGCAGTTCTTC.

V and J are TRBV5-6 and TRBJ2-5, with D maybe TRBD2 (5 bases). Germline V gene lookup returns CDR1 SGHDT and CDR2 YYEEEE. This CDR3 has 17 residues. Trimming cost V 4 bases and J 1 base, with 20 bases left between them. The CDR3 sequence is CASSAGLAVYLQETQYF. The CDR3 nucleotides are TGTGCCAGCAGCGCCGGACTGGCGGTCTACCTCCAAGAGACCCAGTACTTC. Full variable domain (remainder filled in from reference TRBV5-6 and TRBJ2-5): DAGVTQSPTHLIKTRGQQVTLRCSPKSGHDTVSWYQQALGQGPQFIFQYYEEEERQRGNFPDRFSGHQFPNYSSELNVNALLLGDSALYLCASSAGLAVYLQETQYFGPGTRLLVL.

The rearrangement links TRBV6-5 to TRBJ1-4; D not resolved. The CDR3 is made up of 13 amino acids. V lost 7 bases to trimming and J lost 0 bases, with 6 bases between them. Germline values: CDR1 MNHEY, CDR2 SVGAGI. Written as DNA, the CDR3 is TGTGCCAGCAAGGAGACAACTAATGAAAAACTGTTTTTT. Translation gives CASKETTNEKLFF.

The genes are TRBV7-9 and TRBJ2-7; 12 nucleotides agree with TRBD2. V gave up 4 bases and J gave up 3 bases; unmatched junction bases: 10. Germline lookup yields CDR1 SEHNR and CDR2 FQNEAQ (reference sequence). This CDR3 has 17 residues. DNA of the CDR3: TGTGCCAGCAGCTCCTACCCGGGACTAGCGGGTATCTACGAGCAGTACTTC. Translating it yields CASSSYPGLAGIYEQYF.

The genes are TRBV9 and TRBJ2-1, with 12 bases lining up with TRBD2. Germline V gene sequence: CDR1 SGDLS, CDR2 YYNGEE. With 4 bases clipped from V and 7 bases from J, the junction kept 6 bases outside the gene matches. The CDR3 extends over 15 amino acids. CDR3 sequence (DNA): TGTGCCAGCAGCCAGCGGACTAGCGGGACGAATGAGCAGTTCTTC. It translates to CASSQRTSGTNEQFF.

V and J are TRBV7-2 and TRBJ2-3, with 8 positions matching TRBD2. Unmatched junction bases numbered 8, after V lost 6 bases and J lost 6 bases. Germline V gene sequence: CDR1 SGHTA, CDR2 FQGNSA. This CDR3 is 14 amino acids long. Written as DNA, the CDR3 is TGTGCCAGCAGAGTAACTAGCGGCGGGGATACGCAGTATTTT. Translating it yields CASRVTSGGDTQYF.

This chain links TRBV7-6 with TRBJ2-2, with D uncertain. Germline V gene sequence: CDR1 SGHVS, CDR2 FNYEAQ. V gave up 1 base and J gave up 2 bases, with 11 bases separating them. The CDR3 length is 16 residues. The CDR3, as DNA: TGTGCCAGCAGCTTAGGCCGCAGGATTAACACCGGGGAGCTGTTTTTT. As protein: CASSLGRRINTGELFF.

The chain uses TRBV5-1 and TRBJ2-5, with D possibly being TRBD2 (6 bases). V lost 0 bases to trimming and J lost 5 bases, with 11 bases between them. The length of the CDR3 is 14 residues. Looked up from germline, CDR1 is SGHRS and CDR2 is YFSETQ. CDR3 loop: CASSLDTGGETQYF. The CDR3 region has the DNA TGCGCCAGCAGCTTGGACACAGGAGGGGAGACCCAGTACTTC.

The gene calls are TRBV7-7 and TRBJ2-5; D might be TRBD2 (6 bases). The CDR3 totals 15 residues. V lost 1 base and J lost 5, with 14 bases in between. In germline, CDR1 is SSHAT, CDR2 FNYEAQ (reference sequence). The CDR3 spells CASSLVGTGGETQYF. CDR3 DNA: TGTGCCAGCAGCTTAGTCGGTACTGGGGGGGAGACCCAGTACTTC.

The chain is built from TRBV28 and TRBJ2-6; 7 bases agree with TRBD2. CDR1 is MDHEN and CDR2 is SYDVKM in the germline V gene. Trimming at V came to 5 bases and at J to 3 bases, leaving 1 base not matched to a gene. The CDR3 runs to 14 residues. CDR3 region: CASSGRGGANVLTF. Written as DNA, the CDR3 is TGTGCCAGCAGTGGGAGGGGTGGGGCCAACGTCCTGACTTTC.

This chain uses TRBV5-6 with TRBJ1-1; D is unresolved. Germline V gene lookup returns CDR1 SGHDT and CDR2 YYEEEE. V dropped 5 bases and J dropped 10 bases, with 18 bases sitting between them. This CDR3 spans 13 amino acids. The CDR3 DNA sequence: TGTGCCAGCAGTAAGGAGCCCCAGCTTGGAGCTTTCTTT. Protein product: CASSKEPQLGAFF.

This sequence joins TRBV19 and TRBJ2-5, with D possibly TRBD1 on 6 matching bases. Trimming shortened V by 1 base and J by 5 bases, and 14 bases separated the two germline ends. The length of the CDR3 is 15 residues. The germline CDR1 and CDR2 sequences are LNHDA and SQIVND (reference sequence). The CDR3 region is CASSIVAGARETQYF. In DNA, the CDR3 is TGTGCCAGTAGTATAGTCGCAGGGGCCAGGGAGACCCAGTACTTC.

The gene calls are TRBV4-3 and TRBJ2-3; perhaps TRBD2 as D (6 bases). CDR1 is LGHNA, CDR2 YSLEER, per germline. The CDR3 is 16 amino acids. V was clipped by 0 bases and J by 0 bases, with 10 bases between them. In DNA, the CDR3 is TGCGCCAGCAGCCAAGAGGGAGGAGCTAGCACAGATACGCAGTATTTT. Residues: CASSQEGGASTDTQYF.

The CDR3 nucleotides are TGTGCCAGCAGAGCCCGTCCGGTGAACACTGAAGCTTTCTTT. It is translated as CASRARPVNTEAFF. The rearrangement uses TRBV5-4 and TRBJ1-1, with D uncertain. This CDR3 comprises 14 residues. Trimming took off 5 bases at V and 0 bases at J, with 11 bases between the two ends. CDR1 and CDR2 (germline): SGHNT, YYREEE (reference sequence).

This clone was picked up one time. This sequence joins TRBV4-2 and TRBJ1-1, with a possible D match to TRBD1 (5 bases). The V and J ends lost 4 bases and 7 bases respectively, with 13 bases between them. The CDR3 loop spans 13 amino acids. From germline, CDR1 is LGHNA and CDR2 YNFKEQ. For the CDR3, the DNA is TGTGCCAGCAGCCTCGGGGGACCCCTTGAAGCTTTCTTT. Translation gives CASSLGGPLEAFF.

This clone occurred once. This chain joins TRBV15 and TRBJ1-1; D call uncertain. Trimming cost V 1 base and J 6 bases, with 12 bases left between them. The germline V gene encodes CDR1 LNHNV and CDR2 YYDKDF (reference sequence). The CDR3 consists of 14 residues. CDR3 amino acids: CATSRVGRHAEAFF. The CDR3 DNA reads as TGTGCCACCAGCAGAGTGGGGAGACACGCTGAAGCTTTCTTT.

The rearrangement uses TRBV5-6 and TRBJ1-4, with 7 bases fitting TRBD1. In germline, CDR1 is SGHDT, CDR2 YYEEEE. V shed 4 bases and J 6 bases; nucleotides not matched to a gene: 6. The CDR3 runs to 14 residues. This CDR3 is CASSPGQFDEKLFF. The CDR3 bases are TGTGCCAGCAGCCCGGGACAGTTTGATGAAAAACTGTTTTTT.

The rearrangement links TRBV9 to TRBJ2-5, with D possibly being TRBD1 (6 bases). From germline, CDR1 is SGDLS and CDR2 YYNGEE. The CDR3 covers 15 residues. Trimming removed 3 bases at V and 4 bases at J, with 16 bases between. The CDR3 coding sequence is TGTGCCAGCAGCGCTGACTTCAGGGGTCGAGAGACCCAGTACTTC. This encodes CASSADFRGRETQYF.

The chain has TRBV25-1 and TRBJ1-5; no firm D call. The length of the CDR3 is 14 residues. V lost 3 bases and J 3 bases, leaving 9 bases between the germline ends. Germline V gene sequence: CDR1 MGHDK, CDR2 SYGVNS. CDR3 sequence: CASSENRNNQPQHF. The CDR3 bases are TGTGCCAGCAGTGAGAACAGAAACAATCAGCCCCAGCATTTT.

This clone was detected only once. The chain recombines TRBV4-2 with TRBJ1-5, with a tentative D call TRBD1 (6 bases). V was shortened by 0 bases and J by 9 bases, with 12 bases between the two germline ends. Germline CDR1 reads LGHNA; CDR2 reads YNFKEQ. This CDR3 is 14 amino acids long. The CDR3 loop reads CASSQDRGGRPQHF. CDR3 DNA sequence: TGTGCCAGCAGCCAAGATCGAGGGGGTCGGCCCCAGCATTTT.